The clone carrying this T cell receptor (beta chain) was picked up many times. As originally analysed: Quantification of nucleated cells was approximated via reference gene primer amplification. Produced via immunoSEQ multiplex PCR; TCRdb's table is partial and in-frame only. That table supplies the V and J calls and clone size; D and trimming were determined from the DNA. The sample has over 120,000 clones, approximately 84% seen once. These data come from a study of blood T cell repertoires in COVID-19. As for the study in general: Samples representing acute and convalescent COVID-19 were sourced from the United States, Italy and Spain. From T cells, B-cell-depleted T cells, or PBMCs came the material, which was cDNA or gDNA.

V was pared by 5 bases and J by 9 bases, with 7 bases of the junction left unmatched. CDR3 size: 14 residues. CDR1 and CDR2 from the germline V gene are LNHDA and SQIVND (reference sequence). The gene calls are TRBV19 and TRBJ2-1; 10 positions agree with TRBD1. Sequences were obtained from peripheral blood. The receptor was isolated from a human donor in a cohort sampled during active COVID-19. The CDR3 here is CASSQTTGGGEQFF. The DNA of the CDR3 is TGTGCCAGTAGTCAGACGACAGGGGGCGGTGAGCAGTTCTTC.